These 9 T cell receptor beta chains were all obtained from the same sample, sequenced in a study of T-cell memory formation after mild COVID-19. TCRdb recomputed calls from the 5' RACE reads with MiXCR, one row per CDR3 protein. The sample lists approximately 300,000 distinct CDR3 sequences; more than 15% were seen once. Material: PBMCs or a T cell subset sorted from them (not recorded which). The receptors come from a man aged 18 to 29 who had mild COVID-19 (a few samples of this study predate the infection). Cell type and time point are not known.

The rearrangement links TRBV6-5 to TRBJ1-1, with no clear D. The CDR3 is 15 amino acids. Germline assignment: CDR1 MNHEY and CDR2 SVGAGI. The germline V and J ends were trimmed by 0 bases and 1 base, with 9 bases remaining between them. The CDR3: CASSYSGSSNTEAFF. CDR3 coding DNA: TGTGCCAGCAGTTACTCGGGCAGTTCGAACACTGAAGCTTTCTTT.

The sample holds one count of this clonotype. This chain joins TRBV18 and TRBJ2-1; D is unresolved. Germline V lookup: CDR1 KGHSH, CDR2 LQKENI. Deletions cut 4 bases from V and 10 bases from J, with 8 bases between. The CDR3 consists of 11 residues. In DNA form, the CDR3 reads TGTGCCAGCTCACTAAAACAGGAGCAGTTCTTC. It yields the protein CASSLKQEQFF.

In this sample, this clonotype turned up a few times. This CDR3 reads CASRATENTEAFF. As DNA, the CDR3 is TGTGCCAGCAGGGCTACAGAGAACACTGAAGCTTTCTTT. V is TRBV6-1 and J is TRBJ1-1; D is uncertain. V gave up 6 bases and J gave up 1 base, with 9 bases separating them. The CDR3 is made up of 13 amino acids. Germline CDR1 reads MNHNS; CDR2 reads SASEGT.

The chain has TRBV7-3 and TRBJ2-5, with TRBD1 matching 12 bases. V gave up 5 bases and J gave up 5 bases; unmatched junction bases: 9. From germline, CDR1 is SGHTA and CDR2 FQGTGA. CDR3 length: 16 amino acids. The DNA of the CDR3 is TGTGCCAGCAGCCCCTCAGGGACAGGGGGCTGGGAGACCCAGTACTTC. Encoded protein: CASSPSGTGGWETQYF. Using reference TRBV7-3 and TRBJ2-5 for the parts outside the CDR3, the full variable domain is GAGVSQTPSNKVTEKGKYVELRCDPISGHTALYWYRQSLGQGPEFLIYFQGTGAADDSGLPNDRFFAVRPEGSVSTLKIQRTERGDSAVYLCASSPSGTGGWETQYFGPGTRLLVL.

This chain connects TRBV7-3 to TRBJ2-2; 7 nucleotides match TRBD1. CDR1 is SGHTA and CDR2 is FQGTGA in the germline V gene. The junction had 5 bases not matched to a gene; V was cut back by 3 bases and J by 4 bases. The CDR3 totals 15 residues. CDR3 loop: CASSLGTASTGELFF. CDR3 bases: TGTGCCAGCAGCTTGGGGACAGCATCCACCGGGGAGCTGTTTTTT.

Ten or more counts support this clonotype. This rearrangement joins TRBV6-4 to TRBJ2-3; D gene ambiguous. The germline gives CDR1 MRHNA, CDR2 SNTAGT. The CDR3 runs 13 residues. Trimming shortened V by 4 bases and J by 3 bases, and 8 bases separated the two germline ends. CDR3 nucleotides: TGTGCCAGCAGTGGGAACCCAACAGATACGCAGTATTTT. Encoded protein: CASSGNPTDTQYF.

This clonotype was detected a few times. Here the CDR3 reads CASSLQLYSNQPQHF. CDR3 DNA sequence: TGTGCCAGCAGCTTACAGCTTTATAGCAATCAGCCCCAGCATTTT. The chain uses TRBV7-2 and TRBJ1-5; D is unclear. Germline CDR1 SGHTA, CDR2 FQGNSA. The CDR3 totals 15 residues. V shed 2 bases and J shed 0 bases, with 8 bases lying between them. Supplemented by reference TRBV7-2 and TRBJ1-5, the full variable domain reads GAGVSQSPSNKVTEKGKDVELRCDPISGHTALYWYRQSLGQGLEFLIYFQGNSAPDKSGLPSDRFSAERTGGSVSTLTIQRTQQEDSAVYLCASSLQLYSNQPQHFGDGTRLSIL.

This clonotype was counted once. The V gene is TRBV5-4, the J gene TRBJ2-3, with D maybe TRBD2 (5 bases). The CDR3 is made up of 13 amino acids. Germline V CDR1 and CDR2: SGHNT, YYREEE (reference sequence). The ends were cut back, 4 bases at V and 3 bases at J, with 9 bases in the middle. CDR3 amino acids: CASSRPGTDTQYF. CDR3 nucleotide sequence: TGTGCCAGCAGCCGGCCGGGGACAGATACGCAGTATTTT.

This clonotype was seen a handful of times. The chain uses TRBV9 and TRBJ2-7; TRBD2 aligns across 8 bases. The CDR3 spans 16 residues. CDR1 SGDLS and CDR2 YYNGEE come from the germline V gene. With V trimmed by 0 bases and J by 1 base, 6 bases remained unmatched. The CDR3 loop is CASSVGATSGSYEQYF. The CDR3 DNA reads TGTGCCAGCAGCGTAGGGGCAACTAGCGGATCCTACGAGCAGTACTTC. The variable domain in full, completed from reference TRBV9 and TRBJ2-7, reads DSGVTQTPKHLITATGQRVTLRCSPRSGDLSVYWYQQSLDQGLQFLIQYYNGEERAKGNILERFSAQQFPDLHSELNLSSLELGDSALYFCASSVGATSGSYEQYFGPGTRLTVT.